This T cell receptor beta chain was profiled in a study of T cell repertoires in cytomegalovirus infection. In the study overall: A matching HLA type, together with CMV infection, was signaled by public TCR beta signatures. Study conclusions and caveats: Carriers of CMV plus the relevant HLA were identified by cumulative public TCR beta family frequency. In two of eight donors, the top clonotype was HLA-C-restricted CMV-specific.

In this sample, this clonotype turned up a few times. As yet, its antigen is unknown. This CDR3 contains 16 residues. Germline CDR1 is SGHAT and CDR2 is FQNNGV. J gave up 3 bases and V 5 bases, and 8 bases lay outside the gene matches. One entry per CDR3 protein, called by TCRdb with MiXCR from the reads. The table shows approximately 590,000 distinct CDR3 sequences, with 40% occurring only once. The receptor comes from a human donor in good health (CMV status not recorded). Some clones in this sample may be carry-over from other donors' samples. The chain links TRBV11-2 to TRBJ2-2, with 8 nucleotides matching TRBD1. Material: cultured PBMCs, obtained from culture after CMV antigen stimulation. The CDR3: CASSLSRGRDTGELFF. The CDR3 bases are TGTGCCAGCAGCCTCAGCAGGGGGCGCGACACCGGGGAGCTGTTTTTT.